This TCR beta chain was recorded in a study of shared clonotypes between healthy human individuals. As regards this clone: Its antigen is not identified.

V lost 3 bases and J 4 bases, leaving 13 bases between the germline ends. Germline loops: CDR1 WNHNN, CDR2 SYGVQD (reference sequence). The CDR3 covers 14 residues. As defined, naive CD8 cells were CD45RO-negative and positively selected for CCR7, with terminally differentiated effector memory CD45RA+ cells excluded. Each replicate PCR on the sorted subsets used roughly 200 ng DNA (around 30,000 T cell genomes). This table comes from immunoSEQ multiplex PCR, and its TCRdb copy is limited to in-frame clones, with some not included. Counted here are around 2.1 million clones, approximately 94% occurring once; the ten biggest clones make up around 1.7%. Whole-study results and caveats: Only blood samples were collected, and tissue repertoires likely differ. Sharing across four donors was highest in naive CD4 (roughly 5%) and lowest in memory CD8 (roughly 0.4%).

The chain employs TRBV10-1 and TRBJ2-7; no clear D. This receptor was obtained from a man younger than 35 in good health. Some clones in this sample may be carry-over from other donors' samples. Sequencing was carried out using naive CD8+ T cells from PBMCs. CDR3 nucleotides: TGCGCCAGCAGTGAAGGAAGCTCTCCATACGAGCAGTACTTC. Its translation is CASSEGSSPYEQYF.